This entry lists 15 T cell receptor beta chains sequenced from one sample in a study of cytomegalovirus exposure and HLA in healthy donors. Use of 60 Vbeta and 13 Jbeta primers characterized the PCR. Assay: immunoSEQ multiplex PCR; the TCRdb copy retains only in-frame clones and omits some. The data contain over 150,000 clones, approximately 72% of them seen just once; the ten biggest clones take up approximately 3%. The sample taken for sequencing was PBMCs. The receptors originated from a man aged 18 to 29 in good health and CMV-seronegative.

This clone appeared a few times. V usage is TRBV14 and J usage is TRBJ2-2; perhaps TRBD2 as D (7 bases). This CDR3 contains 17 residues. Germline CDR1 is SGHDN and CDR2 is FVKESK. Trimming shortened V by 4 bases and J by 7 bases, and 22 bases separated the two germline ends. CDR3 in DNA: TGTGCCAGCAGCCCCTCCGAAGGGGGGGGTTACTACGGGGAGCTGTTTTTT. It codes for CASSPSEGGGYYGELFF.

The rearrangement links TRBV19 to TRBJ1-3; tentatively, D is TRBD1 (5 bases). Trimming pared 0 bases from V and 3 bases from J, leaving 12 bases between. This CDR3 is 16 amino acids long. CDR1 and CDR2 (germline): LNHDA, SQIVND (reference sequence). For the CDR3, the DNA is TGTGCCAGTAGTATAGATCCGGGACTCCTTGGAAACACCATATATTTT. Amino acids: CASSIDPGLLGNTIYF.

The chain employs TRBV5-1 and TRBJ1-1; TRBD1 aligns across 8 bases. The V gene's germline CDR1 is SGHRS and CDR2 YFSETQ. This CDR3 spans 15 amino acids. Trimming cost V 4 bases and J 6 bases; bases outside gene matches: 11. In DNA form, the CDR3 reads TGCGCCAGCAGCGCATGGCCGACAGGGGACCCTGAAGCTTTCTTT. This codes for CASSAWPTGDPEAFF.

V gene TRBV4-1 combines with J gene TRBJ2-7; D perhaps matches TRBD2 (5 bases). This CDR3 contains 16 residues. The germline CDR1 and CDR2 sequences are MGHRA and YSYEKL. The V end was cut by 1 base, the J end by 4 bases, with 17 bases between. The CDR3 DNA follows: TGCGCCAGCAGCCAAGCACCGGGCGGGCTATATTACGAGCAGTACTTC. This codes for CASSQAPGGLYYEQYF.

The genes are TRBV6-1 and TRBJ1-2, with D uncertain. The CDR3 contains 14 residues. Germline values: CDR1 MNHNS, CDR2 SASEGT. V gave up 6 bases and J gave up 2 bases, with 13 bases separating them. CDR3 DNA: TGTGCCAGCAGGGAGGATCCGGTCAACTATGGCTACACCTTC. It encodes CASREDPVNYGYTF.

The CDR3 spells CASSFELAGAGELFF. The CDR3 nucleotides read TGCGCCAGCAGCTTCGAGCTAGCGGGGGCCGGGGAGCTGTTTTTT. The chain recombines TRBV5-1 with TRBJ2-2; 10 bases fit TRBD2. The CDR3 has 15 residues. V was pared by 2 bases and J by 6 bases, with 4 bases of the junction left unmatched. The germline CDR1 and CDR2 sequences are SGHRS and YFSETQ.

V gene TRBV7-2 combines with J gene TRBJ2-5, with 12 bases aligning to TRBD2. J was trimmed by 6 bases and V by 5 bases; bases with no gene match: 10. In germline, CDR1 is SGHTA, CDR2 FQGNSA. The CDR3 totals 16 residues. CDR3 loop: CASSPPGLAGRKTQYF. In DNA, the CDR3 is TGTGCCAGCAGCCCGCCCGGACTAGCGGGGCGAAAGACCCAGTACTTC.

In DNA form, the CDR3 reads TGTGCCTCCACCCCGGGCAGGGTGGGTTATGGCTACACCTTC. This translates into CASTPGRVGYGYTF. V is TRBV7-2 and J is TRBJ1-2; TRBD1 might be the D (5 bases). Germline CDR1 is SGHTA and CDR2 is FQGNSA. V lost 11 bases and J 5 bases, leaving 21 bases between the germline ends. This CDR3 spans 14 amino acids.

This chain links TRBV29-1 with TRBJ2-2; maybe TRBD1 (5 bases). Per the germline V gene, CDR1 is SQVTM and CDR2 is ANQGSEA. The CDR3 has 15 amino acids. Trimming removed 0 bases at V and 6 bases at J, with 14 bases between. The CDR3 spells CSVEDGKGVAGELFF. In nucleotides, the CDR3 is TGCAGCGTTGAAGATGGGAAAGGGGTTGCCGGGGAGCTGTTTTTT.

This chain links TRBV6-5 with TRBJ1-5; the D gene is possibly TRBD1 (6 bases). Germline V gene lookup returns CDR1 MNHEY and CDR2 SVGAGI. CDR3 length equals 14 residues. The V gene lost 5 bases and the J gene lost 5 bases, with 13 bases spanning the gap. In DNA form, the CDR3 reads TGTGCCAGCAGTCTCACAGGGCGGCATCAGCCCCAGCATTTT. Translated: CASSLTGRHQPQHF.

The V call is TRBV10-3, the J call TRBJ2-5; D call uncertain. V lost 0 bases and J 1 base, leaving 6 bases between the germline ends. This CDR3 is 14 amino acids long. Germline CDR1 reads ENHRY; CDR2 reads SYGVKD. The CDR3 sequence: CAISESKLQETQYF. Here the CDR3 DNA reads TGTGCCATCAGTGAGTCGAAACTCCAAGAGACCCAGTACTTC.

This clone has only a few counts. The chain is built from TRBV10-2 and TRBJ2-1; D unclear. Germline V lookup: CDR1 WSHSY, CDR2 SAAADI. The V and J ends lost 1 base and 3 bases respectively, with 19 bases between them. The CDR3 consists of 18 residues. In DNA, the CDR3 is TGCGCCAGCAGTGAGTTGCACCTCTATTCCTTTTTCTACAATGAGCAGTTCTTC. Translated: CASSELHLYSFFYNEQFF.

This chain joins TRBV7-9 and TRBJ1-6; 7 bases fit TRBD1. CDR3 length: 17 residues. Germline loops: CDR1 SEHNR, CDR2 FQNEAQ (reference sequence). Trimming removed 5 bases from V and 0 bases from J; junction bases left unmatched: 7. CDR3 sequence: CASSPPTGSSYNSPLHF. The CDR3 DNA sequence: TGTGCCAGCAGCCCGCCGACAGGGAGCTCCTATAATTCACCCCTCCACTTT.

The chain recombines TRBV28 with TRBJ2-7; TRBD2 matches at 9 bases. Germline V gives CDR1 MDHEN, CDR2 SYDVKM. CDR3 length: 14 residues. V dropped 7 bases and J dropped 2; count of bases not matched to a gene: 6. The CDR3 nucleotides read TGTGCCAGCACCCCGAGGACTAGCGCCTACGAGCAGTACGTC. It codes for CASTPRTSAYEQYV.

This clone was picked up a small number of times. The chain has TRBV5-6 and TRBJ2-7; D unresolved. Trimming took off 4 bases at V and 2 bases at J, with 7 bases between the two ends. Germline values: CDR1 SGHDT, CDR2 YYEEEE. The CDR3 consists of 12 residues. The CDR3 DNA reads TGTGCCAGCAGCGTGGGTACCTACGAGCAGTACTTC. Protein: CASSVGTYEQYF. Looking up the rest from reference TRBV5-6 and TRBJ2-7 gives the full variable domain: DAGVTQSPTHLIKTRGQQVTLRCSPKSGHDTVSWYQQALGQGPQFIFQYYEEEERQRGNFPDRFSGHQFPNYSSELNVNALLLGDSALYLCASSVGTYEQYFGPGTRLTVT.